One sample yielded the 14 T cell receptor beta chains listed below, sequenced in a study of T-cell reconstitution after alpha-beta-depleted transplantation in children. The TCRbeta library incorporated unique molecular identifiers. TCRdb re-analysed the PCR reads in MiXCR, keeping a single row per CDR3 protein. Among approximately 400,000 distinct CDR3 sequences, about 11% were seen once, and the ten largest hold about 5%. The source material was PBMCs from the stem cell graft donor, sampled from the stem cell graft. The receptors come from a human donor who donated a stem cell graft to a child with acute myeloid leukemia.

The V call is TRBV12-3 or TRBV12-4, the J call TRBJ2-6, with 9 bases lining up with TRBD1. Unmatched junction bases numbered 8, after V lost 7 bases and J lost 4 bases. The CDR3 consists of 16 residues. This CDR3 is CASKVQGALGANVLTF. CDR3 DNA sequence: TGTGCCAGCAAAGTACAGGGGGCGCTCGGGGCCAACGTCCTGACTTTC.

This clonotype was seen a few times. This rearrangement joins TRBV20-1 to TRBJ2-7, with TRBD1 matching 7 bases. Germline CDR1 is DFQATT and CDR2 is SNEGSKA (reference sequence). The CDR3 contains 11 residues. With V trimmed by 7 bases and J by 9 bases, 9 bases remained unmatched. The CDR3 reads CSVRGLAGQYF. The DNA for the CDR3 is TGCAGTGTAAGGGGGCTAGCCGGGCAGTACTTC.

The gene calls are TRBV7-2 and TRBJ2-5; D remains ambiguous. CDR1 and CDR2 from the germline V gene are SGHTA and FQGNSA. V lost 3 bases to trimming and J lost 5 bases, with 13 bases between them. The CDR3 runs 14 residues. The CDR3 is CASSFYSQRETQYF. CDR3 nucleotides: TGTGCCAGCAGCTTTTACTCGCAACGGGAGACCCAGTACTTC.

The chain recombines TRBV6-1 with TRBJ2-7; D is ambiguous. CDR3 size: 15 residues. V was trimmed by 0 bases and J by 2 bases, leaving 11 bases between them. Germline-derived CDR1 and CDR2 are MNHNS and SASEGT. The CDR3 loop reads CASSEANSLTYEQYV. CDR3 sequence (DNA): TGTGCCAGCAGTGAAGCTAACAGCCTAACCTACGAGCAGTACGTC.

The table lists this clonotype with a few counts. The rearrangement links TRBV5-6 to TRBJ1-1; D not certain. This CDR3 contains 16 residues. Germline-derived CDR1 and CDR2 are SGHDT and YYEEEE. V dropped 4 bases and J dropped 0 bases, with 16 bases sitting between them. The CDR3 DNA reads TGTGCCAGCAGCCCTGAGTTTGGAGGGTTGAACACTGAAGCTTTCTTT. This translates into CASSPEFGGLNTEAFF.

The chain links TRBV20-1 to TRBJ2-7; no clear D. There are 11 residues in the CDR3. The V and J ends lost 6 bases and 0 bases respectively, with 6 bases between them. The germline V gene has CDR1 DFQATT and CDR2 SNEGSKA (reference sequence). Here the CDR3 reads CSAQNSYEQYV. The CDR3 DNA is TGCAGTGCCCAGAACTCCTACGAGCAGTACGTC.

This clonotype came up many times. The J gene is TRBJ2-7, the V gene TRBV7-9; perhaps TRBD2 as D (6 bases). CDR3 length equals 15 residues. Trimming pared 1 base from V and 5 bases from J, leaving 15 bases between. The germline gives CDR1 SEHNR, CDR2 FQNEAQ (reference sequence). CDR3 bases: TGTGCCAGCAGCTTAGGTCCCGGGAGTTTCAACGAGCAGTACTTC. Translated: CASSLGPGSFNEQYF.

V and J are TRBV6-2 or TRBV6-3 and TRBJ2-7; unclear D gene. Germline assignment: CDR1 MNHEY and CDR2 SVGEGT. CDR3 length equals 14 residues. Trimming took off 5 bases at V and 2 bases at J, with 13 bases between the two ends. The CDR3 protein is CASSNLDGAYEQYF. The CDR3, as DNA: TGTGCCAGCAGTAACTTGGACGGAGCCTACGAGCAGTACTTC.

J is TRBJ1-1 and V is TRBV7-8, with a possible D match to TRBD1 (5 bases). Germline CDR1 SGHVS, CDR2 FQNEAQ. The length of the CDR3 is 16 residues. V was shortened by 5 bases and J by 1 base, with 17 bases between the two germline ends. DNA for the CDR3: TGTGCCAGCAGCCTGGCCGGAGGGCAGGGGAACACTGAAGCTTTCTTT. This codes for CASSLAGGQGNTEAFF.

This clonotype showed up just a few times. The DNA for the CDR3 is TGTGCCAGCAGCGCTAGGGGTGACGGGGACTCCTACGAGCAGTACTTC. It is translated as CASSARGDGDSYEQYF. V gene TRBV9 combines with J gene TRBJ2-7; possibly TRBD1 or TRBD2 for D (5 bases each). Germline-derived CDR1 and CDR2 are SGDLS and YYNGEE. The CDR3 is made up of 16 amino acids. Trimming removed 3 bases at V and 0 bases at J, with 16 bases between.

The genes are TRBV6-1 and TRBJ2-7, with a possible D match to TRBD2 (5 bases). Trimming pared 6 bases from V and 0 bases from J, leaving 15 bases between. This CDR3 comprises 15 residues. Per the germline V gene, CDR1 is MNHNS and CDR2 is SASEGT. This chain's CDR3 is CASSAGGLFSYEQYF. CDR3 in DNA: TGTGCCAGCAGCGCAGGAGGTCTTTTCTCCTACGAGCAGTACTTC.

This clonotype was recorded at least ten times. V and J are TRBV6-4 and TRBJ2-4; 7 nucleotides line up with TRBD1. After removal of 3 bases from V and 5 bases from J, the junction contained 4 bases not matched to a gene. CDR3 size: 14 residues. Germline V lookup: CDR1 MRHNA, CDR2 SNTAGT. CDR3 nucleotide sequence: TGTGCCAGCAGTGAGACAGGGACGGAAAACATTCAGTACTTC. It translates to CASSETGTENIQYF.

The gene calls are TRBV7-9 and TRBJ2-5, with 7 bases aligning to TRBD2. The germline V gene has CDR1 SEHNR and CDR2 FQNEAQ (reference sequence). CDR3 size: 14 residues. The ends lost 5 bases at V and 1 base at J; junction bases unmatched: 4. CDR3 residues: CASSEASGQETQYF. The CDR3 nucleotides read TGTGCCAGCAGCGAAGCTAGCGGCCAAGAGACCCAGTACTTC. Full variable domain (outside the CDR3, taken from reference TRBV7-9 and TRBJ2-5): DTGVSQNPRHKITKRGQNVTFRCDPISEHNRLYWYRQTLGQGPEFLTYFQNEAQLEKSRLLSDRFSAERPKGSFSTLEIQRTEQGDSAMYLCASSEASGQETQYFGPGTRLLVL.

This clonotype was counted many times. The V gene is TRBV20-1, the J gene TRBJ2-1; 7 bases line up with TRBD1. Germline V gene sequence: CDR1 DFQATT, CDR2 SNEGSKA (reference sequence). This CDR3 is built from 15 residues. V lost 4 bases, J lost 6 bases, and 12 bases stayed unmatched. The CDR3 protein is CSATRTGTVLNEQFF. CDR3 DNA: TGCAGTGCTACAAGGACAGGAACGGTCCTCAATGAGCAGTTCTTC.